These 5 T cell receptor beta chains were sequenced from one sample in a study of blood T cell repertoires in COVID-19. Only in-frame clones appear in the TCRdb table, and some are missing; sequencing was by immunoSEQ multiplex PCR. Of 310,000 or so clones in the sample, about 84% are singletons; the top ten hold about 1.6%. Sample: peripheral blood. These TCRs come from a woman aged 50 to 60 with acute or convalescent COVID-19.

This clone appeared a few times. The chain links TRBV5-1 to TRBJ2-2, with 9 positions matching TRBD2. Trimming cost V 3 bases and J 2 bases; bases outside gene matches: 8. The CDR3 is 17 residues long. Germline lookup yields CDR1 SGHRS and CDR2 YFSETQ. This chain's CDR3 is CASSSGATSGNTGELFF. DNA for the CDR3: TGCGCCAGCAGCTCGGGGGCGACTAGCGGTAACACCGGGGAGCTGTTTTTT. Supplemented by reference TRBV5-1 and TRBJ2-2, the full variable domain reads KAGVTQTPRYLIKTRGQQVTLSCSPISGHRSVSWYQQTPGQGLQFLFEYFSETQRNKGNFPGRFSGRQFSNSRSEMNVSTLELGDSALYLCASSSGATSGNTGELFFGEGSRLTVL.

V usage is TRBV5-1 and J usage is TRBJ1-1; 7 bases align to TRBD1. CDR1 and CDR2 (germline): SGHRS, YFSETQ. Trimming cost V 0 bases and J 4 bases; bases outside gene matches: 6. The CDR3 is 15 residues long. Here the CDR3 DNA reads TGCGCCAGCAGCTTGGCTCAGGGGGTGTTCACTGAAGCTTTCTTT. Protein: CASSLAQGVFTEAFF. Based on the CDR3 plus reference TRBV5-1 and TRBJ1-1, the full variable domain is KAGVTQTPRYLIKTRGQQVTLSCSPISGHRSVSWYQQTPGQGLQFLFEYFSETQRNKGNFPGRFSGRQFSNSRSEMNVSTLELGDSALYLCASSLAQGVFTEAFFGQGTRLTVV.

J is TRBJ1-5 and V is TRBV27; D ambiguous. Between the trimmed V and J ends, which lost 3 bases and 2 bases, there was a span of 11 bases. This CDR3 is built from 15 residues. CDR1 is MNHEY, CDR2 SMNVEV, per germline (reference sequence). This chain's CDR3 is CASSFERAGNQPQHF. CDR3 nucleotide sequence: TGTGCCAGCAGTTTCGAGAGGGCGGGCAATCAGCCCCAGCATTTT.

V is TRBV5-1 and J is TRBJ2-3; 12 bases line up with TRBD2. This CDR3 region has 16 residues. Germline values: CDR1 SGHRS, CDR2 YFSETQ. J lost 4 bases, V lost 0 bases, and 3 bases had no gene match. The CDR3 is CASSLATSGSPDTQYF. The CDR3 DNA follows: TGCGCCAGCAGCTTGGCGACTAGCGGGAGCCCAGATACGCAGTATTTT.

J is TRBJ2-1 and V is TRBV9; the match to TRBD1 covers 9 bases. In germline, CDR1 is SGDLS, CDR2 YYNGEE. There are 16 residues in the CDR3. V was pared by 0 bases and J by 8 bases, with 9 bases of the junction left unmatched. This chain's CDR3 is CASSVEMTGGWHEQFF. As DNA, the CDR3 is TGTGCCAGCAGCGTAGAGATGACAGGGGGTTGGCATGAGCAGTTCTTC.